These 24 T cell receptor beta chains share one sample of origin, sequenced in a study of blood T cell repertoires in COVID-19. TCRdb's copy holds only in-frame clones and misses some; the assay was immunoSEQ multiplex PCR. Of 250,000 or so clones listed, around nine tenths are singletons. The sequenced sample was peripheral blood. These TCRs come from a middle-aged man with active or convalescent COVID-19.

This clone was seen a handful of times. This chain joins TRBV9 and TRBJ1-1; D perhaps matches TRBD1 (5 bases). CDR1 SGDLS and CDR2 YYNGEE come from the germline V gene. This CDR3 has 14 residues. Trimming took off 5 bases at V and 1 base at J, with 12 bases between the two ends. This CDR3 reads CASSFRGENTEAFF. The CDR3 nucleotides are TGTGCCAGCAGTTTTCGGGGGGAGAACACTGAAGCTTTCTTT.

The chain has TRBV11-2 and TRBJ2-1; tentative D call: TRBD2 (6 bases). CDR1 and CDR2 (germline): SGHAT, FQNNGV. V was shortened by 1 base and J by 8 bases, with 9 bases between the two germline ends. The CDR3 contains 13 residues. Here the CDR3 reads CASSLGGGDEQFF. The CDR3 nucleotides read TGTGCCAGCAGCTTAGGAGGAGGGGATGAGCAGTTCTTC.

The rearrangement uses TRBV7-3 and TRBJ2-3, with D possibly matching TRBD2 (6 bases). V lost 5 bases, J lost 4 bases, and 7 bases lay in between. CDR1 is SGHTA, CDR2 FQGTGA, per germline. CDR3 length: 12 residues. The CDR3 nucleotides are TGTGCCAGCAGCACGGGAGCAGATACGCAGTATTTT. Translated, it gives CASSTGADTQYF.

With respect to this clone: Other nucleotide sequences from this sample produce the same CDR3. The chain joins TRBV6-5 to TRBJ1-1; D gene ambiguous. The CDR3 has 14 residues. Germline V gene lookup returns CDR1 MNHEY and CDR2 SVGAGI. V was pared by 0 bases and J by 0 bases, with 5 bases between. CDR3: CASSYSTMNTEAFF. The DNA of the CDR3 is TGTGCCAGCAGTTACTCCACAATGAACACTGAAGCTTTCTTT.

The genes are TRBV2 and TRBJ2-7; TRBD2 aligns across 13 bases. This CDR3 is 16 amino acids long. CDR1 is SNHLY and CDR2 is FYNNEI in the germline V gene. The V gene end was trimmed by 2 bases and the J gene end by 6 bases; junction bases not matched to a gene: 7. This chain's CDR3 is CASSEFWTSGSVEQYF. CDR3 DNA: TGTGCCAGCAGTGAATTCTGGACTAGCGGGAGTGTCGAGCAGTACTTC.

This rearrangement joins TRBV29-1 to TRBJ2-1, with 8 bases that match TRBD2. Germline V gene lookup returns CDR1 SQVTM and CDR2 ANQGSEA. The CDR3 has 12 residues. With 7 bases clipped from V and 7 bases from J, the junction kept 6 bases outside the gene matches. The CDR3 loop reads CSGGTSLNEQFF. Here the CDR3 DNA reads TGCAGCGGCGGGACTAGTCTTAATGAGCAGTTCTTC.

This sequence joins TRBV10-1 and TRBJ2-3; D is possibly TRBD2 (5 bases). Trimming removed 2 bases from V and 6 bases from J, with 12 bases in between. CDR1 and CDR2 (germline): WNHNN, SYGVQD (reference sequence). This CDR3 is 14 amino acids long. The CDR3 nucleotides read TGCGCCAGCAGTGAGGGCAGCGGAGCCGATACGCAGTATTTT. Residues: CASSEGSGADTQYF.

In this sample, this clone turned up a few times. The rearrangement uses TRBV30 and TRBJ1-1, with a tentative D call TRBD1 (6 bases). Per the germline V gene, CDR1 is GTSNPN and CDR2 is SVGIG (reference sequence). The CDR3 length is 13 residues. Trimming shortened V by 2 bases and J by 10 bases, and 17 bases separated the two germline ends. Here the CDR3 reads CAWSSGGRGRAFF. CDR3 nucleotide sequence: TGTGCCTGGAGTTCTGGTGGCAGGGGTAGAGCTTTCTTT.

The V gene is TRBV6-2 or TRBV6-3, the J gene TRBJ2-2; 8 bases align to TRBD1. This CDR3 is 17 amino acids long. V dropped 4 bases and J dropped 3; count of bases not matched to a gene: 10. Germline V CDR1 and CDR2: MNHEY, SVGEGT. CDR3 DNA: TGTGCCAGCAGTTTCCCCCAGGGGGCGTTCGACACCGGGGAGCTGTTTTTT. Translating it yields CASSFPQGAFDTGELFF.

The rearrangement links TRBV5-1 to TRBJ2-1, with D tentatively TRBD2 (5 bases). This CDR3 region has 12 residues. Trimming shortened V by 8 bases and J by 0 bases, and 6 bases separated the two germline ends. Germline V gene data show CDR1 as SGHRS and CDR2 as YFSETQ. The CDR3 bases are TGCGCCAGTCGGGACTCCTACAATGAGCAGTTCTTC. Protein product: CASRDSYNEQFF. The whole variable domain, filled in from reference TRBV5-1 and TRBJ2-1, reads KAGVTQTPRYLIKTRGQQVTLSCSPISGHRSVSWYQQTPGQGLQFLFEYFSETQRNKGNFPGRFSGRQFSNSRSEMNVSTLELGDSALYLCASRDSYNEQFFGPGTRLTVL.

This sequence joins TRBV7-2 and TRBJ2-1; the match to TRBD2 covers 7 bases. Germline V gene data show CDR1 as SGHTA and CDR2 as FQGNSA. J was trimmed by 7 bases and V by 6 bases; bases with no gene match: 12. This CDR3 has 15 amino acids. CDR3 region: CASSGLVSPGNEQFF. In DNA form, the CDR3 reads TGTGCCAGCAGTGGACTAGTAAGTCCGGGGAATGAGCAGTTCTTC.

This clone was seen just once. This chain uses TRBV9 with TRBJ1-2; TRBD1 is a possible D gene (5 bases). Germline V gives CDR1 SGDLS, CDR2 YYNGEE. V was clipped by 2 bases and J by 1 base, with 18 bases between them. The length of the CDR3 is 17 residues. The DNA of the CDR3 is TGTGCCAGCAGCGTCACCCCCTTGGACCAGGGTAACTATGGCTACACCTTC. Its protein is CASSVTPLDQGNYGYTF.

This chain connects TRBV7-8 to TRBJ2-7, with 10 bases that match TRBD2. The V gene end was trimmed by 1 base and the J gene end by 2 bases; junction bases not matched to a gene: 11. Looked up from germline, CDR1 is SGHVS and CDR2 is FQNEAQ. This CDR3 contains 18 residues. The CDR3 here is CASSLVGASGRFAYEQYF. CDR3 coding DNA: TGTGCCAGCAGCTTAGTTGGAGCTAGCGGGAGATTCGCCTACGAGCAGTACTTC.

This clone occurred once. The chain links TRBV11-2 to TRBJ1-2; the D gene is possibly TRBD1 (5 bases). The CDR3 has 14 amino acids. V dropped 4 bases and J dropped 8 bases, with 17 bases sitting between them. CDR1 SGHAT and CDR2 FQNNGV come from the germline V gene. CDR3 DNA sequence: TGTGCCAGCAGCTCACACCCAGACAGTTCCGGCTACACCTTC. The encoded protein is CASSSHPDSSGYTF.

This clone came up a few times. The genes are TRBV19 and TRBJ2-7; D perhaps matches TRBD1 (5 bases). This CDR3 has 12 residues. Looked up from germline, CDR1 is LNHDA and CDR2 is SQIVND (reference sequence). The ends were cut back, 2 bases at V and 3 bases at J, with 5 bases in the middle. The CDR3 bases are TGTGCCAGTAGTATACAGGGCTACGAGCAGTACTTC. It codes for CASSIQGYEQYF.

CDR3 protein: CASSVLSGDRGESPLHF. The CDR3 DNA reads as TGTGCCAGCAGTGTCCTCAGCGGTGACAGGGGTGAATCACCCCTCCACTTT. The chain is built from TRBV6-1 and TRBJ1-6; 8 bases are shared with TRBD1. The length of the CDR3 is 17 residues. Germline V gene data show CDR1 as MNHNS and CDR2 as SASEGT. J gave up 10 bases and V 4 bases, and 15 bases lay outside the gene matches.

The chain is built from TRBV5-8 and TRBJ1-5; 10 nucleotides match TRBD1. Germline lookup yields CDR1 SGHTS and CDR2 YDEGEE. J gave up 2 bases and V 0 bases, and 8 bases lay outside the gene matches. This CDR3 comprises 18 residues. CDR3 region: CASSLDGQGGNGNQPQHF. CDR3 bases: TGTGCCAGCAGCTTGGACGGACAGGGGGGCAATGGCAATCAGCCCCAGCATTTT.

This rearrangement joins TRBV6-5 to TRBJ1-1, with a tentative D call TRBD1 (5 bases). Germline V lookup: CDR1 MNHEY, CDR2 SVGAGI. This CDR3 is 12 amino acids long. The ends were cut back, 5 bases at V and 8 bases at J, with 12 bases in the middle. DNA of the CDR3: TGTGCCAGCAGTCCCGGGACTGACGAAGCTTTCTTT. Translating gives CASSPGTDEAFF.

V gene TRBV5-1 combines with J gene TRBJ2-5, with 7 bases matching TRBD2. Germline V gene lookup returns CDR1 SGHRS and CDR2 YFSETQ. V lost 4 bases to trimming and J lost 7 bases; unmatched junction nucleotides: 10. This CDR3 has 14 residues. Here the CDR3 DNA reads TGCGCCAGCAGCGTACTCGGGAGGCGTGGGACCCAGTACTTC. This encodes CASSVLGRRGTQYF.

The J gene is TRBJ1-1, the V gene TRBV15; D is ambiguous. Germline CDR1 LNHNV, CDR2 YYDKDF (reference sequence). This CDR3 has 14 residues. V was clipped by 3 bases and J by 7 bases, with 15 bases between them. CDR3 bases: TGTGCCACCAGCAGTGGAATCGGGGAGTATGAAGCTTTCTTT. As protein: CATSSGIGEYEAFF.

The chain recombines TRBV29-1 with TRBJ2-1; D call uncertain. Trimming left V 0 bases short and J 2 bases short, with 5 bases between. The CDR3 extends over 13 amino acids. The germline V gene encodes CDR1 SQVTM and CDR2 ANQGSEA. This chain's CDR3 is CSVEDRAYNEQFF. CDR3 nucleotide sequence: TGCAGCGTTGAAGATCGTGCCTACAATGAGCAGTTCTTC.

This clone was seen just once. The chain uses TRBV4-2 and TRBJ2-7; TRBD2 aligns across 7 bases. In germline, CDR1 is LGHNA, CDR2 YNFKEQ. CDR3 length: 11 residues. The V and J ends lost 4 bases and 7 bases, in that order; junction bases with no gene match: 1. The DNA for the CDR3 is TGTGCCAGCAGCCTCGGGAGGGAGCAGTACTTC. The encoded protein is CASSLGREQYF.

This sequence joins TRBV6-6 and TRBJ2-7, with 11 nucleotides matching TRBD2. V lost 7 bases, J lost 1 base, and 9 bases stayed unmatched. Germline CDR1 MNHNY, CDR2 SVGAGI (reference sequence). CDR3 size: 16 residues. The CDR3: CASTPSGTSGSYEQYF. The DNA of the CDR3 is TGTGCCAGCACACCTTCCGGGACTAGCGGATCCTACGAGCAGTACTTC.

DNA of the CDR3: TGCGCCAGCAGTGAAGGACAGGGACGAAACCTATGGGGCTACACCTTC. Translation: CASSEGQGRNLWGYTF. The chain employs TRBV10-1 and TRBJ1-2; TRBD1 matches 8 bases. The germline V gene has CDR1 WNHNN and CDR2 SYGVQD (reference sequence). V gave up 3 bases and J gave up 8 bases; unmatched junction bases: 14. The CDR3 consists of 16 residues.